This T cell receptor (beta chain) was sequenced for a study of CD4 T cells in relation to SARS-CoV-2 and coronaviruses. Unexposed donor CD4+ T cells date from about 2011-2018, before the COVID-19 pandemic. Isolation of CD4+ T cells took place after less than 13 days in culture. Fresh IL-2 medium replaced half the medium on days 3 and 7. Turning to this clone: Its antigen is not identified.

The junction had 12 bases not matched to a gene; V was cut back by 4 bases and J by 6 bases. Germline V gives CDR1 SQVTM, CDR2 ANQGSEA. The CDR3 has 14 amino acids. The method was immunoSEQ multiplex PCR; TCRdb's version includes in-frame clones alone and lacks a portion of them. The sample has around 15,000 clones, approximately 80% seen once. The rearrangement joins TRBV29-1 to TRBJ2-7; TRBD2 agrees at 7 bases. Material: CD4+ T cells from PBMCs, cultured in vitro. The receptor was isolated from a human donor in good health. The CDR3 loop reads CSVALLAGVAEQYF. The CDR3 nucleotides read TGCAGCGTTGCCCTTTTGGCGGGAGTAGCCGAGCAGTACTTC.